Below, 24 T cell receptor beta chains from the same sample are listed, as sequenced in a study of T cells expressing NK-cell markers. No DNA is given; TCRdb re-called the 5' RACE reads and lists each CDR3 protein once. The sample data list a few hundred thousand distinct CDR3 sequences. Sequenced: blood T cells: a sorted CD56 or NKG2C T cell subset, CD4+ or CD8+ T cells, or bulk PBMC T cells (not recorded which). These receptors all come from a man aged 18-70 years in good health.

This chain links TRBV11-2 with TRBJ2-1; the D call from TCRdb, TRBD1, cannot be confirmed without DNA. The CDR3 has 15 amino acids. The germline gives CDR1 SGHAT, CDR2 FQNNGV. The CDR3 reads CASSLSGAGGFEQFF.

The chain has TRBV15 and TRBJ1-5; TCRdb lists TRBD1, though no DNA is available to test this call. Germline V gene data show CDR1 as LNHNV and CDR2 as YYDKDF (reference sequence). CDR3 size: 16 residues. The chain's CDR3 is CATSRGTGVLGQPQHF.

The CDR3 reads CASSLYRTGAAYNEQFF. V usage is TRBV27 and J usage is TRBJ2-1; TCRdb's D call of TRBD1 is untestable without DNA. This CDR3 is 17 amino acids long. Germline CDR1 reads MNHEY; CDR2 reads SMNVEV (reference sequence).

The V and J genes are TRBV29-1 and TRBJ2-7; TCRdb lists TRBD1, though no DNA is available to test this call. This CDR3 has 13 amino acids. Germline values: CDR1 SQVTM, CDR2 ANQGSEA. CDR3 in amino acids: CSVRGQGIGEQYF.

The chain couples TRBV5-4 to TRBJ2-5; TCRdb calls TRBD2, which cannot be checked without DNA. Germline V gives CDR1 SGHNT, CDR2 YYREEE (reference sequence). CDR3 size: 15 residues. CDR3: CASSEGLAGGETQYF.

The gene calls are TRBV6-1 and TRBJ1-1; no DNA is available, so the TRBD1 call from TCRdb remains unchecked. Germline lookup yields CDR1 MNHNS and CDR2 SASEGT. The CDR3 runs to 16 residues. The CDR3 is CASPAGTGVMNTEAFF.

This chain links TRBV4-1 with TRBJ2-1; absent DNA, TCRdb's TRBD1 call cannot be checked. This CDR3 region has 16 residues. From germline, CDR1 is MGHRA and CDR2 YSYEKL. The CDR3: CASSQDNRPGSYEQFF.

V is TRBV11-1 and J is TRBJ2-7; TCRdb picks TRBD2, but there is no DNA to check that call. The CDR3 covers 20 residues. Germline assignment: CDR1 SGHAT and CDR2 FQDESV (reference sequence). CDR3 loop: CASSWPSKRGAAREKNEQYF.

The chain uses TRBV7-2 and TRBJ2-3; TCRdb picks TRBD1, but there is no DNA to check that call. The germline gives CDR1 SGHTA, CDR2 FQGNSA. This CDR3 contains 16 residues. CDR3 in amino acids: CASSLGGQGATGTQYF.

The V and J genes are TRBV27 and TRBJ1-6. CDR1 and CDR2 from the germline V gene are MNHEY and SMNVEV (reference sequence). The CDR3 runs 16 residues. CDR3 sequence: CASSLRYSSYNSPLHF.

The chain carries TRBV28 and TRBJ2-7; TCRdb reports TRBD1, a call that lacks DNA to check it against. Per the germline V gene, CDR1 is MDHEN and CDR2 is SYDVKM. The CDR3 extends over 16 amino acids. CDR3 sequence reads: CASSSGTAHETYEQYF.

This chain links TRBV5-6 with TRBJ2-5; the TCRdb D gene call, TRBD1, has no DNA to confirm it. The CDR3 loop spans 16 amino acids. Germline-derived CDR1 and CDR2 are SGHDT and YYEEEE. The chain's CDR3 is CASSLSGTLHQETQYF.

The J gene is TRBJ1-4, the V gene TRBV27. The CDR3 length is 18 residues. Germline values: CDR1 MNHEY, CDR2 SMNVEV (reference sequence). CDR3: CASSHYRLSLPPYEKLFF.

The chain uses TRBV3-1 and TRBJ1-3; TCRdb's D gene call, TRBD1, goes unchecked for lack of DNA. This CDR3 is 15 amino acids long. Germline loops: CDR1 LGHDT, CDR2 YNNKEL (reference sequence). The CDR3 loop reads CASSPWTGGDYTIYF. Filled out from reference TRBV3-1 and TRBJ1-3, the complete variable domain reads DTAVSQTPKYLVTQMGNDKSIKCEQNLGHDTMYWYKQDSKKFLKIMFSYNNKELIINETVPNRFSPKSPDKAHLNLHINSLELGDSAVYFCASSPWTGGDYTIYFGEGSWLTVV.

The gene calls are TRBV25-1 and TRBJ2-7; TCRdb's D call of TRBD1 is untestable without DNA. The CDR3 runs to 13 residues. Per germline, CDR1 MGHDK and CDR2 SYGVNS. CDR3 sequence: CASLGQGGYEQYF.

This sequence joins TRBV7-3 and TRBJ2-3. The CDR3 contains 14 residues. Per the germline V gene, CDR1 is SGHTA and CDR2 is FQGTGA. CDR3 sequence reads: CASKRGASTDTQYF.

V is TRBV5-6 and J is TRBJ2-1. This CDR3 is 13 amino acids long. Germline CDR1 and CDR2: SGHDT and YYEEEE. The CDR3 sequence: CASSLRPEDEQFF. Supplemented by reference TRBV5-6 and TRBJ2-1, the full variable domain reads DAGVTQSPTHLIKTRGQQVTLRCSPKSGHDTVSWYQQALGQGPQFIFQYYEEEERQRGNFPDRFSGHQFPNYSSELNVNALLLGDSALYLCASSLRPEDEQFFGPGTRLTVL.

V gene TRBV12-3 or TRBV12-4 combines with J gene TRBJ1-2. The CDR3 totals 13 residues. CDR3 amino acids: CATRQGVNYGYTF.

V usage is TRBV11-2 and J usage is TRBJ2-6; TCRdb returns TRBD1, unconfirmable since there is no DNA. The CDR3 length is 18 residues. Germline V gene data show CDR1 as SGHAT and CDR2 as FQNNGV. The CDR3 sequence is CASSLRQGPHSGANVLTF.

The V and J genes are TRBV14 and TRBJ2-7; TCRdb selects TRBD1, and the lack of DNA leaves this call unchecked. Germline CDR1 reads SGHDN; CDR2 reads FVKESK. The CDR3 has 15 amino acids. CDR3 sequence reads: CASSQGQGSSYEQYF. Variable domain in full (rest from reference TRBV14 and TRBJ2-7): EAGVTQFPSHSVIEKGQTVTLRCDPISGHDNLYWYRRVMGKEIKFLLHFVKESKQDESGMPNNRFLAERTGGTYSTLKVQPAELEDSGVYFCASSQGQGSSYEQYFGPGTRLTVT.

V and J are TRBV10-2 and TRBJ1-1; TCRdb calls TRBD1, which cannot be checked without DNA. The CDR3 length is 13 residues. Germline CDR1 reads WSHSY; CDR2 reads SAAADI. CDR3 amino acids: CATLGQGAPEAFF.

The genes are TRBV19 and TRBJ2-4; as DNA is missing, the TRBD2 call by TCRdb cannot be tested. This CDR3 contains 19 residues. Germline lookup yields CDR1 LNHDA and CDR2 SQIVND (reference sequence). CDR3 sequence: CASSQLAGRQGAAKNIQYF.

The V gene is TRBV29-1, the J gene TRBJ2-7; TCRdb's D call of TRBD2 is untestable without DNA. Germline values: CDR1 SQVTM, CDR2 ANQGSEA. This CDR3 has 12 amino acids. CDR3 in amino acids: CSVTSGTLEQYF.

J is TRBJ2-7 and V is TRBV27; TCRdb's assignment of TRBD1 cannot be checked, as there is no DNA. The germline gives CDR1 MNHEY, CDR2 SMNVEV (reference sequence). This CDR3 region has 14 residues. This CDR3 reads CASSSPGQGGEQYF.